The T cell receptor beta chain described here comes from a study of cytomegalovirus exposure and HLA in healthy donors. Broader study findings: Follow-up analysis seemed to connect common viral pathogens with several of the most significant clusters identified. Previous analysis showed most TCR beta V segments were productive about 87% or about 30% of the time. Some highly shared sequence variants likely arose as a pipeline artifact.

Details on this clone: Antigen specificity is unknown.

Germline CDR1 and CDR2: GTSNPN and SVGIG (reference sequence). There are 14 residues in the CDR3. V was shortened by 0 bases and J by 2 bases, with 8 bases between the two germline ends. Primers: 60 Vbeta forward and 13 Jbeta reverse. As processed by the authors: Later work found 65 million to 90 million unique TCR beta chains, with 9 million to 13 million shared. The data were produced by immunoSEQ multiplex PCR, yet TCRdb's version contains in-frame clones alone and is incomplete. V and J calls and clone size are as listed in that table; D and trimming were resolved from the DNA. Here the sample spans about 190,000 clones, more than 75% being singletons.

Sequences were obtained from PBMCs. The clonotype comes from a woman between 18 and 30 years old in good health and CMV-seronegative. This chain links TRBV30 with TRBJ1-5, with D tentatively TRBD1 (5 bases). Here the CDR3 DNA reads TGTGCCTGGAGTGTGATACAGGGCAATCAGCCCCAGCATTTT. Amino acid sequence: CAWSVIQGNQPQHF.